The rows below give T cell receptor beta chains drawn from one sample of a study of beta chain features in type 1 diabetes. Sequencing used immunoSEQ multiplex PCR; TCRdb keeps in-frame clones, though not all of them. Among roughly 400,000 clones, around a tenth were seen once, and the ten largest hold roughly 0.6%. Input material: central memory CD4+ T cells from blood. Every receptor here comes from a man under 40 with type 1 diabetes. Both conserved end residues are part of each CDR3. The D gene is left open where the match is weak. Where a row states a size, it is once, few, many or the class of an expanded clone; other rows omit it.

V gene: TRBV30
D gene: TRBD1
J gene: TRBJ1-1
clone size: few
CDR3 protein: CASSILQGEVTEAFF

V gene: TRBV7-6
D gene: NA
J gene: TRBJ2-1
clone size: few
CDR3 protein: CASSWTSTVNNEQFF

V gene: TRBV6-6
D gene: NA
J gene: TRBJ1-3
clone size: many
CDR3 protein: CASSLGSGNTIYF

V gene: TRBV10-3
D gene: TRBD1
J gene: TRBJ2-7
clone size: NA
CDR3 protein: CAIRPGQGAQEQYF

V gene: TRBV2
D gene: NA
J gene: TRBJ2-1
clone size: NA
CDR3 protein: CASLRLGNEQFF

V gene: TRBV19
D gene: TRBD2
J gene: TRBJ2-1
clone size: NA
CDR3 protein: CASSPGLAGGSYNEQFF

V gene: TRBV7-8
D gene: NA
J gene: TRBJ2-4
clone size: few
CDR3 protein: CASSLLRGNIQYF

V gene: TRBV25-1
D gene: NA
J gene: TRBJ1-2
clone size: NA
CDR3 protein: CASSEARAYGYTF

V gene: TRBV9
D gene: TRBD2
J gene: TRBJ2-5
clone size: NA
CDR3 protein: CASSVVGGEGETQYF

V gene: TRBV29-1
D gene: NA
J gene: TRBJ2-7
clone size: few
CDR3 protein: CSATHSAYEQYF

V gene: TRBV4-3
D gene: NA
J gene: TRBJ1-2
clone size: NA
CDR3 protein: CASSQRLPGLSNYGYTF

V gene: TRBV9
D gene: TRBD1
J gene: TRBJ2-3
clone size: many
CDR3 protein: CASSVTDRSSGVADTQYF

V gene: TRBV19
D gene: TRBD1
J gene: TRBJ2-5
clone size: NA
CDR3 protein: CASTRTGFGETQYF

V gene: TRBV28
D gene: NA
J gene: TRBJ1-1
clone size: NA
CDR3 protein: CASTGAGTEAFF

V gene: TRBV2
D gene: TRBD1
J gene: TRBJ1-5
clone size: NA
CDR3 protein: CATRGQGAGQPQHF

V gene: TRBV7-9
D gene: TRBD1
J gene: TRBJ1-1
clone size: many
CDR3 protein: CACLGQGNTEAFF

V gene: TRBV5-4
D gene: TRBD2
J gene: TRBJ2-7
clone size: few
CDR3 protein: CASSSGLAGFSGYF